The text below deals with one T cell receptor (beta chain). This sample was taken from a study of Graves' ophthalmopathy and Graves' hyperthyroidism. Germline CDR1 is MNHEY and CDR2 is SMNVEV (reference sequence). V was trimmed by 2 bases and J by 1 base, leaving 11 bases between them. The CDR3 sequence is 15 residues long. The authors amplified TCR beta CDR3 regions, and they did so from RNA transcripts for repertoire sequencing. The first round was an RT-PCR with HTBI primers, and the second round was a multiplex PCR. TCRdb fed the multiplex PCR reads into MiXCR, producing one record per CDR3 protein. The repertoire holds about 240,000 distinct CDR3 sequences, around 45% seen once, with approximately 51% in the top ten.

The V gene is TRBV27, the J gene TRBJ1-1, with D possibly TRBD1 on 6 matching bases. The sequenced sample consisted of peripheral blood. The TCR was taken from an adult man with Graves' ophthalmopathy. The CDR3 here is CASSLTGRGNTEAFF. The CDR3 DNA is TGTGCCAGCAGTTTAACGGGCAGGGGGAACACTGAAGCTTTCTTT.